The clone carrying this T cell receptor (beta chain) was picked up one time. These data are taken from a study of blood T cell repertoires in COVID-19. For the study at large: There were acute and convalescent COVID-19 samples, and they came from the United States, Italy and Spain.

This CDR3 comprises 12 residues. CDR1 and CDR2 from the germline V gene are SEHNR and FQNEAQ (reference sequence). V was clipped by 5 bases and J by 4 bases, with 6 bases between them. In the original processing: Estimates of nucleated cell counts were drawn from the amplification of reference gene primers. Data came from immunoSEQ multiplex PCR; TCRdb stores just in-frame clones and leaves some out. That table supplies the V and J calls and clone size; D and trimming were determined from the DNA. The profile shows 200,000 to 250,000 clones, nearly 90% of them singletons. Material: peripheral blood. This clonotype originated in a woman aged 18-35 years who had recovered from COVID-19. V usage is TRBV7-9 and J usage is TRBJ1-3; D not resolved. Written as DNA, the CDR3 is TGTGCCAGCAGCCCGAGAGGAAACACCATATATTTT. Amino acid sequence: CASSPRGNTIYF. The full variable domain, with the rest looked up from reference TRBV7-9 and TRBJ1-3, is DTGVSQNPRHKITKRGQNVTFRCDPISEHNRLYWYRQTLGQGPEFLTYFQNEAQLEKSRLLSDRFSAERPKGSFSTLEIQRTEQGDSAMYLCASSPRGNTIYFGEGSWLTVV.